One sample yielded the 4 T cell receptor beta chains listed below, sequenced in a study of T cells in narcolepsy. Clones were read by immunoSEQ multiplex PCR, and TCRdb kept only the in-frame ones, dropping some. The sample yields about 35,000 clones, 81% seen once. Source material: memory (CD45RA-) CD4+ T cells from blood. These receptors all come from a human donor in good health.

V and J are TRBV13 and TRBJ1-2, with 8 positions matching TRBD1. The V gene end was trimmed by 3 bases and the J gene end by 0 bases; junction bases not matched to a gene: 9. The germline gives CDR1 PRHDT, CDR2 FYEKMQ (reference sequence). This CDR3 has 17 residues. The CDR3 coding sequence is TGTGCCAGCAGCTTTTCTCGGACAGGGATTTCTAACTATGGCTACACCTTC. This codes for CASSFSRTGISNYGYTF.

This chain uses TRBV5-4 with TRBJ2-7, with D perhaps TRBD1 (6 bases). The CDR3 contains 14 residues. The V gene lost 2 bases and the J gene lost 2 bases, with 11 bases spanning the gap. Germline CDR1 SGHNT, CDR2 YYREEE (reference sequence). DNA of the CDR3: TGTGCCAGCAGCTTCGGACAGACGACCTACGAGCAGTACTTC. It specifies CASSFGQTTYEQYF.

V gene TRBV2 combines with J gene TRBJ2-2, with D possibly matching TRBD1 (5 bases). V was trimmed by 6 bases and J by 3 bases, leaving 8 bases between them. CDR1 is SNHLY, CDR2 FYNNEI, per germline. The length of the CDR3 is 13 residues. The CDR3 DNA sequence: TGTGCCAGCAGGGTACAGGACACCGGGGAGCTGTTTTTT. Translated, it gives CASRVQDTGELFF.

This chain connects TRBV2 to TRBJ1-2; TRBD1 matches 7 bases. The CDR3 runs 15 residues. The germline gives CDR1 SNHLY, CDR2 FYNNEI. V was pared by 8 bases and J by 0 bases, with 9 bases of the junction left unmatched. The CDR3 reads CASVSAGGTNYGYTF. The CDR3 coding sequence is TGTGCCAGCGTTTCGGCAGGGGGGACTAACTATGGCTACACCTTC. Full variable domain (missing parts from reference TRBV2 and TRBJ1-2): EPEVTQTPSHQVTQMGQEVILRCVPISNHLYFYWYRQILGQKVEFLVSFYNNEISEKSEIFDDQFSVERPDGSNFTLKIRSTKLEDSAMYFCASVSAGGTNYGYTFGSGTRLTVV.